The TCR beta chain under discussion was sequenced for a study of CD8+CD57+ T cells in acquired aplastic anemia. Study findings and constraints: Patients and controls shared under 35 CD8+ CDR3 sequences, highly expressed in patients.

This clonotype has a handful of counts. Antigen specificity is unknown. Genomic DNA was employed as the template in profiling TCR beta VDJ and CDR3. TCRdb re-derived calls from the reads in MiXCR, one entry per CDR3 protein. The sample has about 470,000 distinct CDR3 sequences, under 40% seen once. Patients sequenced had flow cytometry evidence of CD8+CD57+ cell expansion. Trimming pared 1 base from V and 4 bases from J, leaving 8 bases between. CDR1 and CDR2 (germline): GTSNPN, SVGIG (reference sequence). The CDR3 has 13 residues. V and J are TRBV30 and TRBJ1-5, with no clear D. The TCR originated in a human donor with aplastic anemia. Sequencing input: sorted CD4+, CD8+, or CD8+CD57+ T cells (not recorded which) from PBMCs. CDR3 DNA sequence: TGTGCCTGGAGTGGGGCAGCTAATCAGCCCCAGCATTTT. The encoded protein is CAWSGAANQPQHF.